This entry lists 21 T cell receptor beta chains sequenced from one sample in a study of blood T cell repertoires in COVID-19. Libraries were prepared by immunoSEQ multiplex PCR; TCRdb keeps only in-frame clonotypes and omits some of them. This sample yields hundreds of thousands of clones, of which about nine tenths are seen a single time; around 10% belongs to the top ten. The sample comprised peripheral blood. These receptors all come from a woman aged 30 to 39 with COVID-19, enrolled during active disease.

The CDR3 region has the DNA TGTGCCAGCAGACTTCGCGGGGCCTCTTCCTACAATGAGCAGTTCTTC. Its translation is CASRLRGASSYNEQFF. The rearrangement uses TRBV28 and TRBJ2-1, with D maybe TRBD2 (6 bases). CDR3 length equals 16 residues. From germline, CDR1 is MDHEN and CDR2 SYDVKM. V was cut by 6 bases and J by 1 base, with 16 bases left in between.

This chain connects TRBV9 to TRBJ1-3; TRBD1 matches 8 bases. Germline assignment: CDR1 SGDLS and CDR2 YYNGEE. J gave up 3 bases and V 4 bases, and 12 bases lay outside the gene matches. The CDR3 runs to 17 residues. The CDR3 coding sequence is TGTGCCAGCAGCTTCCGGACAGGGTCGGTATTTGGAAACACCATATATTTT. Protein: CASSFRTGSVFGNTIYF. The whole variable domain, filled in from reference TRBV9 and TRBJ1-3, reads DSGVTQTPKHLITATGQRVTLRCSPRSGDLSVYWYQQSLDQGLQFLIQYYNGEERAKGNILERFSAQQFPDLHSELNLSSLELGDSALYFCASSFRTGSVFGNTIYFGEGSWLTVV.

The DNA of the CDR3 is TGTGCCAGCAGCTTGCGGTTCCAAGAGACCCAGTACTTC. This sequence encodes CASSLRFQETQYF. This rearrangement joins TRBV5-5 to TRBJ2-5; D remains ambiguous. Germline CDR1 and CDR2: SGHKS and YYEKEE (reference sequence). The CDR3 loop spans 13 amino acids. V was shortened by 1 base and J by 1 base, with 5 bases between the two germline ends.

The chain links TRBV2 to TRBJ2-7; TRBD1 aligns across 7 bases. V was pared by 3 bases and J by 3 bases, with 8 bases of the junction left unmatched. The CDR3 runs 15 residues. The germline gives CDR1 SNHLY, CDR2 FYNNEI. For the CDR3, the DNA is TGTGCCAGCAGTGAGGGTTCTCACAGGGGCTACGAGCAGTACTTC. Translation gives CASSEGSHRGYEQYF. The variable domain in full, completed from reference TRBV2 and TRBJ2-7, reads EPEVTQTPSHQVTQMGQEVILRCVPISNHLYFYWYRQILGQKVEFLVSFYNNEISEKSEIFDDQFSVERPDGSNFTLKIRSTKLEDSAMYFCASSEGSHRGYEQYFGPGTRLTVT.

The chain links TRBV3-1 (or the pseudogene TRBV3-2) to TRBJ2-7; 9 bases align to TRBD1. V was pared by 5 bases and J by 4 bases, with 6 bases of the junction left unmatched. The CDR3 is 14 amino acids. From germline, CDR1 is LGHDT and CDR2 YNNKEL (reference sequence). CDR3 sequence: CASSGRDREYEQYF. DNA of the CDR3: TGTGCCAGCAGCGGCCGGGACAGGGAGTACGAGCAGTACTTC.

CDR3 DNA sequence: TGTGCCAGCAGTCAATGGACAGGGACGAGCACAGATACGCAGTATTTT. Its protein product is CASSQWTGTSTDTQYF. This rearrangement joins TRBV28 to TRBJ2-3; 8 bases are shared with TRBD1. Germline CDR1 MDHEN, CDR2 SYDVKM. The V gene end was trimmed by 5 bases and the J gene end by 0 bases; junction bases not matched to a gene: 7. The CDR3 spans 16 residues.

The chain combines TRBV6-5 with TRBJ1-5; tentative D call: TRBD1 (6 bases). This CDR3 is 13 amino acids long. Germline values: CDR1 MNHEY, CDR2 SVGAGI. V lost 10 bases, J lost 6 bases, and 16 bases lay in between. The DNA for the CDR3 is TGTGCCACTGAACAGGGTGTGGGTCAGCCCCAGCATTTT. It translates to CATEQGVGQPQHF.

The genes are TRBV7-9 and TRBJ2-3, with D perhaps TRBD1 (7 bases). Germline V gene sequence: CDR1 SEHNR, CDR2 FQNEAQ (reference sequence). V lost 5 bases to trimming and J lost 2 bases, with 14 bases between them. CDR3 length: 15 residues. The CDR3 DNA is TGTGCCAGCAGCCCCACCAGGGGGGCCACAGATACGCAGTATTTT. This encodes CASSPTRGATDTQYF. Variable domain in full (rest from reference TRBV7-9 and TRBJ2-3): DTGVSQNPRHKITKRGQNVTFRCDPISEHNRLYWYRQTLGQGPEFLTYFQNEAQLEKSRLLSDRFSAERPKGSFSTLEIQRTEQGDSAMYLCASSPTRGATDTQYFGPGTRLTVL.

This chain links TRBV30 with TRBJ1-1, with D unclear. CDR1 is GTSNPN, CDR2 SVGIG, per germline (reference sequence). This CDR3 has 11 residues. Trimming took off 6 bases at V and 5 bases at J, with 10 bases between the two ends. The CDR3 bases are TGTGCCTGCAACAGAGGGACTGAAGCTTTCTTT. It encodes CACNRGTEAFF.

This chain links TRBV15 with TRBJ2-7; 10 bases fit TRBD1. Germline CDR1 LNHNV, CDR2 YYDKDF (reference sequence). V shed 1 base, J shed 3 bases, and the junction held 0 bases outside the gene matches. This CDR3 contains 14 residues. CDR3 DNA sequence: TGTGCCACCAGCAGAGGGACAGGGGGCTACGAGCAGTACTTC. It codes for CATSRGTGGYEQYF.

The chain carries TRBV10-2 and TRBJ2-2, with D maybe TRBD1 (6 bases). Trimming took 7 bases from V and 2 from J, leaving 20 bases between them. The CDR3 spans 17 residues. Germline loops: CDR1 WSHSY, CDR2 SAAADI. DNA of the CDR3: TGCGCCAGCATGAGAGGGGCCACAGGGTTTAACACCGGGGAGCTGTTTTTT. Translation gives CASMRGATGFNTGELFF.

This clone showed up just once. The gene calls are TRBV6-5 and TRBJ2-7; 10 bases align to TRBD1. After removal of 5 bases from V and 2 bases from J, the junction contained 6 bases not matched to a gene. Per germline, CDR1 MNHEY and CDR2 SVGAGI. The CDR3 is made up of 15 amino acids. CDR3 residues: CASSPHGQGAYEQYF. The CDR3 nucleotides read TGTGCCAGCAGTCCGCATGGACAGGGGGCCTACGAGCAGTACTTC.

Here the CDR3 reads CASSFNRGGDTQYF. The CDR3 region has the DNA TGTGCCAGCAGCTTCAACAGGGGAGGCGATACGCAGTATTTT. The J gene is TRBJ2-3, the V gene TRBV7-2; possible D gene TRBD1, 7 bases. V dropped 3 bases and J dropped 6 bases, with 13 bases sitting between them. The CDR3 totals 14 residues. The germline V gene has CDR1 SGHTA and CDR2 FQGNSA.

V is TRBV28 and J is TRBJ1-3, with D unresolved. This CDR3 has 12 residues. With 5 bases removed from V and 4 bases from J, the gap between germline ends came to 6 bases. Germline CDR1 and CDR2: MDHEN and SYDVKM. The CDR3 DNA is TGTGCCAGCAGTATTTTAGGAAACACCATATATTTT. Translating gives CASSILGNTIYF.

The V and J genes are TRBV3-1 (or the pseudogene TRBV3-2) and TRBJ1-5; 8 bases fit TRBD1. The CDR3 runs 16 residues. Looked up from germline, CDR1 is LGHDT and CDR2 is YNNKEL (reference sequence). The junction had 11 bases not matched to a gene; V was cut back by 4 bases and J by 6 bases. DNA for the CDR3: TGTGCCAGCAGCCCCAGGGAGACAGGGGCATTTCAGCCCCAGCATTTT. Translated, it gives CASSPRETGAFQPQHF.

The V call is TRBV7-9, the J call TRBJ1-5, with 11 bases that match TRBD1. This CDR3 is 16 amino acids long. The germline CDR1 and CDR2 sequences are SEHNR and FQNEAQ (reference sequence). After removal of 5 bases from V and 3 bases from J, the junction contained 6 bases not matched to a gene. The CDR3 bases are TGTGCCAGCAGCGTAGGGACAGGGGGAATCAATCAGCCCCAGCATTTT. It is translated as CASSVGTGGINQPQHF.

The chain carries TRBV5-1 and TRBJ2-7, with 9 bases matching TRBD1. Germline assignment: CDR1 SGHRS and CDR2 YFSETQ. The CDR3 loop spans 16 amino acids. The ends lost 5 bases at V and 1 base at J; junction bases unmatched: 10. The chain's CDR3 is CASRSQPGQGSYEQYF. The CDR3 DNA is TGCGCCAGCAGGTCCCAACCGGGACAGGGATCCTACGAGCAGTACTTC.

J is TRBJ1-5 and V is TRBV18; D not resolved. With 1 base removed from V and 0 bases from J, the gap between germline ends came to 10 bases. In germline, CDR1 is KGHSH, CDR2 LQKENI. This CDR3 is built from 16 residues. The CDR3 protein is CASSPQVGDSNQPQHF. CDR3 in DNA: TGTGCCAGCTCACCACAGGTCGGGGATAGCAATCAGCCCCAGCATTTT.

This rearrangement joins TRBV7-9 to TRBJ2-7, with D maybe TRBD1 (7 bases). Trimming cost V 5 bases and J 3 bases, with 17 bases left between them. The CDR3 has 15 amino acids. Germline CDR1 SEHNR, CDR2 FQNEAQ (reference sequence). The CDR3 coding sequence is TGTGCCAGCAGCCCAACAGGGGACTTACACTACGAGCAGTACTTC. It is translated as CASSPTGDLHYEQYF.

The V call is TRBV19, the J call TRBJ2-7; D is perhaps TRBD2 (5 bases). The CDR3 length is 16 residues. Germline V lookup: CDR1 LNHDA, CDR2 SQIVND (reference sequence). The ends were cut back, 5 bases at V and 3 bases at J, with 20 bases in the middle. CDR3 nucleotide sequence: TGTGCCAGTAGTGTGGGAGACTTGTCCCTCTACTACGAGCAGTACTTC. It translates to CASSVGDLSLYYEQYF.

The CDR3 loop is CASSFTGSNQPQHF. The DNA of the CDR3 is TGTGCCAGCAGCTTTACAGGGAGCAATCAGCCCCAGCATTTT. This chain links TRBV7-9 with TRBJ1-5; tentatively, D is TRBD1 (6 bases). V was shortened by 3 bases and J by 1 base, with 7 bases between the two germline ends. The CDR3 consists of 14 residues. CDR1 and CDR2 (germline): SEHNR, FQNEAQ (reference sequence).